These T cell receptor beta chains were read from a single sample in a study of blood T cell repertoires in COVID-19. TCRdb's copy holds only in-frame clones and misses some; the assay was immunoSEQ multiplex PCR. The repertoire holds 150,000 to 180,000 clones, about four fifths seen once, with approximately 30% in the top ten. The sequenced sample was peripheral blood. The receptors come from a woman aged 55-70 years with acute or convalescent COVID-19. CDR3s include the opening cysteine and the closing phenylalanine or tryptophan. A D gene is named only where the DNA matches it firmly. Clone sizes are given selectively: once, few, many, or a class where the clone is expanded.

D gene,J gene,clone size,V gene,CDR3 protein,CDR3 DNA
TRBD1,TRBJ2-7,NA,TRBV2,CASIGTAYYEQYF,TGTGCCAGCATTGGGACAGCGTACTACGAGCAGTACTTC
TRBD1,TRBJ1-5,NA,TRBV6-5,CASRGQGGNQPQHF,TGTGCCAGCAGGGGACAGGGTGGCAATCAGCCCCAGCATTTT
NA,TRBJ1-6,NA,TRBV23-1,CASSQSGQGRSPLHF,TGCGCCAGCAGTCAATCGGGGCAGGGTAGGTCACCCCTCCACTTT
NA,TRBJ1-2,NA,TRBV20-1,CSASGGVGYGYTF,TGCAGTGCTAGTGGCGGGGTGGGTTATGGCTACACCTTC
TRBD2,TRBJ2-1,NA,TRBV20-1,CSASVAGGRAEQFF,TGCAGTGCTAGTGTTGCGGGGGGGCGGGCTGAGCAGTTCTTC
NA,TRBJ1-2,once,TRBV18,CASSPMETANYGYTF,TGTGCCAGCTCACCGATGGAAACAGCTAACTATGGCTACACCTTC
TRBD2,TRBJ2-1,NA,TRBV27,CASSSLAGGYNEQFF,TGTGCCAGCAGTTCCCTAGCGGGGGGGTACAATGAGCAGTTCTTC
NA,TRBJ1-1,NA,TRBV5-1,CASSMDSWNTEAFF,TGCGCCAGCAGCATGGACAGCTGGAACACTGAAGCTTTCTTT
TRBD1,TRBJ1-2,NA,TRBV28,CASSFGQGWLYGYTF,TGTGCCAGCAGTTTCGGACAGGGGTGGCTCTATGGCTACACCTTC
NA,TRBJ1-2,few,TRBV2,CASSELGEGSYTF,TGTGCCAGCAGTGAGCTCGGGGAGGGGAGCTACACCTTC
NA,TRBJ1-1,NA,TRBV5-4,CASSSTGNTEAFF,TGTGCCAGCAGCTCGACAGGGAACACTGAAGCTTTCTTT
NA,TRBJ1-1,NA,TRBV27,CASSLLDQQGWRGGPFF,TGTGCCAGCAGTCTACTGGACCAACAGGGTTGGCGAGGAGGACCTTTCTTT
TRBD1,TRBJ1-2,NA,TRBV19,CASRKDRLYGYTF,TGTGCCAGTAGGAAGGACAGGCTCTATGGCTACACCTTC
NA,TRBJ2-1,NA,TRBV27,CASSPPPYNEQFF,TGTGCCAGCAGTCCCCCTCCGTACAATGAGCAGTTCTTC
TRBD1,TRBJ1-4,NA,TRBV28,CASTLGGVTGMIEKLFF,TGTGCCAGCACCCTGGGAGGTGTGACAGGGATGATTGAAAAACTGTTTTTT
TRBD1,TRBJ2-5,NA,TRBV19,CASRGTAPETQYF,TGTGCCAGTAGGGGGACAGCGCCTGAGACCCAGTACTTC
NA,TRBJ1-5,NA,TRBV19,CASSDLGAGQPQHF,TGTGCCAGTAGTGACCTGGGGGCAGGGCAGCCCCAGCATTTT
TRBD2,TRBJ2-5,few,TRBV6-5,CASCRMGGETQYF,TGTGCCAGCTGTAGAATGGGGGGGGAGACCCAGTACTTC
TRBD1,TRBJ1-5,NA,TRBV2,CASSGTGGPLMRPQHF,TGTGCCAGCAGTGGGACAGGGGGACCTCTGATGAGGCCCCAGCATTTT
NA,TRBJ1-1,NA,TRBV5-4,CASSFPGSLSTEAFF,TGTGCCAGCAGCTTCCCGGGAAGCCTGAGCACTGAAGCTTTCTTT
NA,TRBJ2-3,NA,TRBV7-8,CASSLAPTKDTQYF,TGTGCCAGCAGCTTGGCCCCAACTAAAGATACGCAGTATTTT
NA,TRBJ1-2,once,TRBV3-1/TRBV3-2,CASSQGSQGGGYGYTF,TGTGCCAGCAGCCAAGGATCGCAGGGCGGAGGGTATGGCTACACCTTC
NA,TRBJ2-3,NA,TRBV18,CASSQTTRGRTDTQYF,TGTGCCAGCTCCCAAACGACGCGGGGGCGCACAGATACGCAGTATTTT
TRBD1,TRBJ1-3,NA,TRBV5-1,CASSPADRGGNTIYF,TGCGCCAGCAGCCCGGCCGACAGGGGTGGAAACACCATATATTTT
NA,TRBJ1-2,once,TRBV18,CASSPSVGAGYGYTF,TGTGCCAGCTCACCAAGCGTGGGCGCGGGCTATGGCTACACCTTC
NA,TRBJ1-3,NA,TRBV7-2,CASSLVSRQVGNTIYF,TGTGCCAGCAGCTTAGTATCGCGCCAAGTAGGAAACACCATATATTTT